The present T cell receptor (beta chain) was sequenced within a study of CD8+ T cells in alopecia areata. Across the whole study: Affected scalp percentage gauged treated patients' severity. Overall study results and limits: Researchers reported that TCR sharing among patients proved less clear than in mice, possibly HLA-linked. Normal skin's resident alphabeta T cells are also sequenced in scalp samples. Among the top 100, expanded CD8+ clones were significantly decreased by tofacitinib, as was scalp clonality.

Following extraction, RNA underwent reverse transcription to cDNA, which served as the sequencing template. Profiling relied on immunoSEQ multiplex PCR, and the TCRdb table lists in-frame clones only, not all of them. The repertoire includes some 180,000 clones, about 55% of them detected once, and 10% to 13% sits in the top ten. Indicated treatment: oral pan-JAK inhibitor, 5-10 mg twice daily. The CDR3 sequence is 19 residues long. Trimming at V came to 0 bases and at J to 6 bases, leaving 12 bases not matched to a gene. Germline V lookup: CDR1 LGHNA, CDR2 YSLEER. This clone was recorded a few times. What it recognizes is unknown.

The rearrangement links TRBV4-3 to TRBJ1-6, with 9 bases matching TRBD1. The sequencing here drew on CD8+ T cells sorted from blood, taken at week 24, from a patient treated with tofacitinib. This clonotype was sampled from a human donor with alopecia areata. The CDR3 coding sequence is TGCGCCAGCAGCCAAGAGGGACAGGGCCCTGAGGGACTTAATTCACCCCTCCACTTT. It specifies CASSQEGQGPEGLNSPLHF.